The 8 T cell receptor beta chains below were found in one sample sequenced in a study of control samples from healthy donors and cancer patients. The data were produced by immunoSEQ multiplex PCR, yet TCRdb's version contains in-frame clones alone and is incomplete. The table lists some 150,000 clones, approximately 94% of them singletons. What was sequenced was PBMCs. The receptors were gathered from a man aged 55 to 69 with colorectal cancer.

The chain recombines TRBV11-2 with TRBJ2-2; D ambiguous. Trimming took 5 bases from V and 0 from J, leaving 4 bases between them. Germline CDR1 reads SGHAT; CDR2 reads FQNNGV. The CDR3 runs to 13 residues. CDR3 coding DNA: TGTGCCAGCAGCCCACCGAACACCGGGGAGCTGTTTTTT. It codes for CASSPPNTGELFF. The full variable domain, completed using reference TRBV11-2 and TRBJ2-2, is EAGVAQSPRYKIIEKRQSVAFWCNPISGHATLYWYQQILGQGPKLLIQFQNNGVVDDSQLPKDRFSAERLKGVDSTLKIQPAKLEDSAVYLCASSPPNTGELFFGEGSRLTVL.

This chain joins TRBV6-5 and TRBJ2-3; 11 nucleotides line up with TRBD2. V trimming: 7 bases; J trimming: 4 bases; junction bases outside the gene matches: 4. The CDR3 has 14 amino acids. Germline-derived CDR1 and CDR2 are MNHEY and SVGAGI. The CDR3 DNA sequence: TGTGCCAGCAACCTAGCGGGGGGCCCAGATACGCAGTATTTT. Translated: CASNLAGGPDTQYF.

The chain employs TRBV5-1 and TRBJ2-2, with D possibly being TRBD2 (6 bases). The CDR3 has 16 amino acids. Germline V gene lookup returns CDR1 SGHRS and CDR2 YFSETQ. Trimming took off 3 bases at V and 7 bases at J, with 19 bases between the two ends. CDR3 sequence (DNA): TGCGCCAGCAGCTGGATAGCGGCAGGGAAAATCGGGGAGCTGTTTTTT. Protein product: CASSWIAAGKIGELFF.

The chain links TRBV19 to TRBJ2-2, with D possibly TRBD2 on 6 matching bases. The CDR3 has 17 residues. V dropped 4 bases and J dropped 1 base, with 16 bases sitting between them. CDR1 is LNHDA, CDR2 SQIVND, per germline (reference sequence). In DNA, the CDR3 is TGTGCCAGTAGTAGTGAAGGAGGGGTTATGAACACCGGGGAGCTGTTTTTT. It specifies CASSSEGGVMNTGELFF.

This chain connects TRBV4-3 to TRBJ2-3; D not certain. The V and J ends lost 4 bases and 0 bases respectively, with 14 bases between them. CDR3 length: 16 residues. Germline loops: CDR1 LGHNA, CDR2 YSLEER. The DNA for the CDR3 is TGCGCCAGCAGCCGGGCTCTCGGTGGTAGCACAGATACGCAGTATTTT. Its protein is CASSRALGGSTDTQYF.

This chain links TRBV19 with TRBJ2-7, with 10 bases aligning to TRBD1. V gave up 4 bases and J gave up 3 bases; unmatched junction bases: 6. The CDR3 covers 15 residues. Looked up from germline, CDR1 is LNHDA and CDR2 is SQIVND (reference sequence). CDR3 coding DNA: TGTGCCAGTAGTAAGTCCGGGACAGGGGTCTACGAGCAGTACTTC. Amino acid sequence: CASSKSGTGVYEQYF.

This chain connects TRBV10-2 to TRBJ2-2; 12 nucleotides line up with TRBD2. This CDR3 region has 17 residues. V was pared by 6 bases and J by 4 bases, with 9 bases of the junction left unmatched. In germline, CDR1 is WSHSY, CDR2 SAAADI. The CDR3 sequence: CASRGASGGAGTGELFF. Here the CDR3 DNA reads TGCGCCAGCAGGGGTGCTAGCGGGGGGGCCGGCACCGGGGAGCTGTTTTTT.

Worth noting for this clone: The sample holds other DNA sequences that translate to the same CDR3. The chain recombines TRBV24-1 with TRBJ2-3; 8 bases match TRBD2. There are 14 residues in the CDR3. V trimming: 4 bases; J trimming: 3 bases; junction bases outside the gene matches: 2. Germline V gene data show CDR1 as KGHDR and CDR2 as SFDVKD. CDR3 sequence: CATSDPGGTDTQYF. CDR3 sequence (DNA): TGTGCCACCAGTGACCCGGGAGGGACAGATACGCAGTATTTT.